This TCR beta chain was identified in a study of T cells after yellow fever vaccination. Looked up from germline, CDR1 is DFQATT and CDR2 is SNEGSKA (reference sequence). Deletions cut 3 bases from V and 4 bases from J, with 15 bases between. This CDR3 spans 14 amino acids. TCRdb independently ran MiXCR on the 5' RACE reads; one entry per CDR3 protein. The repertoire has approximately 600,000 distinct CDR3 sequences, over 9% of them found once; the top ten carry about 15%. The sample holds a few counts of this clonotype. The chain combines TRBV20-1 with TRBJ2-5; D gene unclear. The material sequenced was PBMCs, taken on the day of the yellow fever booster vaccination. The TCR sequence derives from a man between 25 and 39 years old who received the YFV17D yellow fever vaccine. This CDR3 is CSASWLRGRETQYF. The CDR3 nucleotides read TGCAGTGCTAGTTGGCTTAGAGGTCGAGAGACCCAGTACTTC.